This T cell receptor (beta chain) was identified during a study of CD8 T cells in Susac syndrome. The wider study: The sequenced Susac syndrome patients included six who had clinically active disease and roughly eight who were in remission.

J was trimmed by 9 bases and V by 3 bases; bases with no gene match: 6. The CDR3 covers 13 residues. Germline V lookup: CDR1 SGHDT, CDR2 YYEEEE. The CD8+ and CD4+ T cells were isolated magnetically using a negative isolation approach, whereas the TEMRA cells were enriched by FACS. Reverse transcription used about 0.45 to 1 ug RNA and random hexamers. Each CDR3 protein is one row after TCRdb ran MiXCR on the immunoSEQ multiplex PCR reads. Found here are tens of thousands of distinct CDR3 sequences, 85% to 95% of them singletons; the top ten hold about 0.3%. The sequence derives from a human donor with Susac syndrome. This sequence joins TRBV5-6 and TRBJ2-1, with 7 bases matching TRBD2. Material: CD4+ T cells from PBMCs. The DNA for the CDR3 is TGTGCCAGCAGCTCTACTTGGGGGGGTGAGCAGTTCTTC. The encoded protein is CASSSTWGGEQFF. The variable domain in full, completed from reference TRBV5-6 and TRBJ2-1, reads DAGVTQSPTHLIKTRGQQVTLRCSPKSGHDTVSWYQQALGQGPQFIFQYYEEEERQRGNFPDRFSGHQFPNYSSELNVNALLLGDSALYLCASSSTWGGEQFFGPGTRLTVL.